The table lists the clone carrying this T cell receptor beta chain with many counts. Its target is not known. Samples came from axillary lymph nodes draining the breast cancer. The entry originates in a study of breast tumors, draining lymph nodes, adjacent tissues. Findings and caveats of the study: Tumors had less TCR diversity than lymph nodes, more than nontumor tissue. Tumor T cell lymph node origin was a supported hypothesis, not proven.

Germline V gene sequence: CDR1 SGHTA, CDR2 FQGNSA. V was clipped by 1 base and J by 8 bases; unmatched bases: 11. The CDR3 runs to 16 residues. A single record per CDR3 protein comes from TCRdb applying MiXCR to the multiplex PCR reads. The sample has around 290,000 distinct CDR3 sequences, about 30% seen once. This sequence joins TRBV7-2 and TRBJ1-2; 9 bases fit TRBD1. The specimen sequenced was axillary lymph node tissue. This clonotype originated in a female donor with breast cancer. Some clones in this sample may be carry-over from other donors' samples. The CDR3 DNA follows: TGTGCCAGCAGCTTAGGACAGGGGGTGGCGAGGGGGGGCTACACCTTC. Translation gives CASSLGQGVARGGYTF.